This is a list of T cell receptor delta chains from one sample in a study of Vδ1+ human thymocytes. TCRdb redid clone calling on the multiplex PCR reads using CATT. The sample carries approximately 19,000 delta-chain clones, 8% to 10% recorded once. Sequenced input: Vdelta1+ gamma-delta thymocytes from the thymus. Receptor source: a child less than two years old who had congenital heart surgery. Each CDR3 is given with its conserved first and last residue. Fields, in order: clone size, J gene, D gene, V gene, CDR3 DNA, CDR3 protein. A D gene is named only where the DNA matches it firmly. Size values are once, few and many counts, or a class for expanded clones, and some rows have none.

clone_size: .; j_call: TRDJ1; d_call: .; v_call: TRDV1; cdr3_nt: TGTGCTCTTGGAGAACCCGAGTCCTTATCGTACTCATCGTACACCGATAAACTCATCTTT; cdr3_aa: CALGEPESLSYSSYTDKLIF
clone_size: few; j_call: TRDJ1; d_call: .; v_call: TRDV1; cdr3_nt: TGTGCTCTTGGGGAACTACTGGCTGGGGATACCGATAAACTCATCTTT; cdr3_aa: CALGELLAGDTDKLIF
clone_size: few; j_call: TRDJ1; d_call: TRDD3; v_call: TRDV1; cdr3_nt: TGTGCTCTATTCCTACGTGCTGGGGGATATGACACCGATAAACTCATCTTT; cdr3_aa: CALFLRAGGYDTDKLIF
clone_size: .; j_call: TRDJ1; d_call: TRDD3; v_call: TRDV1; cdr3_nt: TGTGCTCTTGGGGAACTCCGTCGGGTCCCGATTACTGGGGGATACCCCGATAAACTCATCTTT; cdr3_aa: CALGELRRVPITGGYPDKLIF
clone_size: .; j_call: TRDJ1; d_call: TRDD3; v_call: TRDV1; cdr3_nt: TGTGCTCTTGGGGCACCTTCCTTTTTACTGGGGGATGAGTACACCGATAAACTCATCTTT; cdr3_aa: CALGAPSFLLGDEYTDKLIF
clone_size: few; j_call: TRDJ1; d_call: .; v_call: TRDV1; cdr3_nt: TGTGCTCTTGGGGAGCCTTCCCCCGGGGGACGGGCTACGTACACCGATAAACTCATCTTT; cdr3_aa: CALGEPSPGGRATYTDKLIF
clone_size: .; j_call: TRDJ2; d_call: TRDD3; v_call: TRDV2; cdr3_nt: TGTGCCTGTGTGGGGCCCTTCCCCTACTGGGGGACCCCCCGGGCAGCACAACTCTTCTTT; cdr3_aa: CACVGPFPYWGTPRAAQLFF
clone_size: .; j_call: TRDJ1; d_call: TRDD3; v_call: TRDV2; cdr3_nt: TGTGCCTGTGTCGTATTAATAATACGGGGGATTGCGTGTACAACCGATAAACCCATCTTT; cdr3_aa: CACVVLIIRGIACTTDKPIF
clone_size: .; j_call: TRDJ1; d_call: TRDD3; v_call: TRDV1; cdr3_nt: TGTGCTCTTGGGGAACTGGTCGACTGGGGGATTCACACCGATAAACTCATCTTT; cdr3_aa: CALGELVDWGIHTDKLIF
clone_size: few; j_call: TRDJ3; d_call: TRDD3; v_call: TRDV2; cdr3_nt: TGTGCCTGGGTACTGGGGGCCAACTCCTGGGACACCCGACAGAGGTTTTTC; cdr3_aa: CAWVLGANSWDTRQRFF
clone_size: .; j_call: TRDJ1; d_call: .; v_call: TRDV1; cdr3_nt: TGTGCTCTTGGGGGAAAAAGCACGACCGATAAACTCATCTTT; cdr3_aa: CALGGKSTTDKLIF
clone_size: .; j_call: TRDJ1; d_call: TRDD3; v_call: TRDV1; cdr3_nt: TGTGCTCTTGGGGAACGGGGAGAATCTTTTTTACTGGGGGTCCGATACACCGATAAACTCATCTTT; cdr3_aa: CALGERGESFLLGVRYTDKLIF
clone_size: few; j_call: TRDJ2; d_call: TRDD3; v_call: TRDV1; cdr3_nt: TGTGCTCTTGGGGAACTTCCCCCCAGGGATACGCCCTCACGTTTGACAGCACAACTCTTCTTT; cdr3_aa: CALGELPPRDTPSRLTAQLFF
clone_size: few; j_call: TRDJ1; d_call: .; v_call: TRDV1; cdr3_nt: TGTGCTCTTGGGGAACTATTAATACCCCACGTTGGGGCGGGGAGGTGGCATAAACTCATCTTT; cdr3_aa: CALGELLIPHVGAGRWHKLIF
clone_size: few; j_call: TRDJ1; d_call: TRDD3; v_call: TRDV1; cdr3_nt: TGTGCTCTTGGGGAACGGGTCCCCCTGTACTGGGGGCTAAACACCGATAAACTCATCTTT; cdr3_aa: CALGERVPLYWGLNTDKLIF
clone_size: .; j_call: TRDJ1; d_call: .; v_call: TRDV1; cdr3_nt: TGTGCTCTTGGGGAACTCCCCGGTCGGCGCACCGATAAACTCATCTTT; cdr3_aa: CALGELPGRRTDKLIF
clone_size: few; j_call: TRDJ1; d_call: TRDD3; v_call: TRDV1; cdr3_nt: TGTGCTCTTGGGGAACCCTACGGGGGATACGGACTCATCTTT; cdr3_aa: CALGEPYGGYGLIF
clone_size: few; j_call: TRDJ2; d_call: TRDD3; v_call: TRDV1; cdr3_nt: TGTGCTCTTGGGGAACGACGATTGGGGGACCCTACAGCACAACTCTTCTTT; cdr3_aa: CALGERRLGDPTAQLFF
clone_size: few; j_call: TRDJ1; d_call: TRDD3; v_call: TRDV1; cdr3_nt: TGTGCTCTTGGGGAAATCCTCGGTCACTGGGGGATGCTGGATAAACTCATCTTT; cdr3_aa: CALGEILGHWGMLDKLIF
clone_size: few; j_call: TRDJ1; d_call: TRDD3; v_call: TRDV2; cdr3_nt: TGTGCCTGTGACACCTGGCTGGGGGATACGCTGTACACCGATAAACTCATCTTT; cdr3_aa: CACDTWLGDTLYTDKLIF
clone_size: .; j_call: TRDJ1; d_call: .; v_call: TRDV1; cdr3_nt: TGTGCTCTTGGCCCCCAAATCACCGATAAACTCATCTTT; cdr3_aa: CALGPQITDKLIF
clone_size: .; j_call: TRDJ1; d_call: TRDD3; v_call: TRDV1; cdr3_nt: TGTGCTCTTCCGTCTCCTACGCCTACTGGGGGAGTCAAACTCATCTTT; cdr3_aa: CALPSPTPTGGVKLIF
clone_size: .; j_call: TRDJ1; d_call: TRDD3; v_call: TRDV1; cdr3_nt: TGTGCTCTTGGGGAACGAAGGGGTTCCTGTGCGTTCGGGGGATACACCGATAAACTCATCTTT; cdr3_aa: CALGERRGSCAFGGYTDKLIF
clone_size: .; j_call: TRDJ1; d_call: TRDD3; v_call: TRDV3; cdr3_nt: TGTGCCTTTTGGGGGGCCCTCCGCCGCCCACTGGGGGATACGCTAGTACTCATCTTT; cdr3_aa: CAFWGALRRPLGDTLVLIF
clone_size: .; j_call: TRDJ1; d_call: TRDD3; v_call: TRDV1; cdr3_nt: TGTGCTCTTGGGGGGGTTCCTACCTGCGTACTGGGGGAAACGCCGTACACCGATAAACTCATCTTT; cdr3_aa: CALGGVPTCVLGETPYTDKLIF
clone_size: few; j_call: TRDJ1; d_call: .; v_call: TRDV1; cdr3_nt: TGTGCTCTTGGGGAACCGGGCCAAGGGGATTACACCGATAAACTCACCTTT; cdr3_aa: CALGEPGQGDYTDKLTF